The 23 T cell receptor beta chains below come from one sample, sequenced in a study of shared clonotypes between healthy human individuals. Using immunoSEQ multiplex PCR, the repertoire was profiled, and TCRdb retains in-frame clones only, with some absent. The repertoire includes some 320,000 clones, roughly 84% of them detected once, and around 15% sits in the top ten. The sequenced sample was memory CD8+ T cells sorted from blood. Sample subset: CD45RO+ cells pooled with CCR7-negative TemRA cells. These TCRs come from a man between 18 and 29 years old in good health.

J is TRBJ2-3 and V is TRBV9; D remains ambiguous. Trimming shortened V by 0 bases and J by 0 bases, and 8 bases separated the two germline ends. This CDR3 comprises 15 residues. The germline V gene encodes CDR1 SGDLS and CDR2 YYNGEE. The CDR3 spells CASSVEGASTDTQYF. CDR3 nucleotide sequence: TGTGCCAGCAGCGTAGAAGGTGCTAGCACAGATACGCAGTATTTT.

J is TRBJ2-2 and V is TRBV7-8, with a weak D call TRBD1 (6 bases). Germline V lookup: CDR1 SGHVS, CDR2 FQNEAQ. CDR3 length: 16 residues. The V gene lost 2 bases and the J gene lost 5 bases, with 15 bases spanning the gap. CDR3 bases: TGTGCCAGCAGCTTATCACCAGCCCAGGGGACCGGGGAGCTGTTTTTT. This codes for CASSLSPAQGTGELFF.

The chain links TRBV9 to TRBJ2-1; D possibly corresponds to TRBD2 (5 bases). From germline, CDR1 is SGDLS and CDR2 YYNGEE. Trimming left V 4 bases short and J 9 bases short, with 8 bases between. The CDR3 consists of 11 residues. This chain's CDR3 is CASSSRGEQFF. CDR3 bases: TGTGCCAGCAGCTCCCGGGGTGAGCAGTTCTTC.

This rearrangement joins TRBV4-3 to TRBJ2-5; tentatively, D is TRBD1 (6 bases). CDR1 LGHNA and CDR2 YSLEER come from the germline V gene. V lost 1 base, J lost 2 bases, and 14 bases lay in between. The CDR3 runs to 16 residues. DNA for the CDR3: TGCGCCAGCAGCCAAGTATCATACAGGGCTCAAGAGACCCAGTACTTC. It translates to CASSQVSYRAQETQYF.

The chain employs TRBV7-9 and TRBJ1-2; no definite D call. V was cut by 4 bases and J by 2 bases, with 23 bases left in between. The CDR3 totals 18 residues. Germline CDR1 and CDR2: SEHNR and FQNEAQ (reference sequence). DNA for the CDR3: TGTGCCAGCAGCTCCACCTCAGGTCACCAAGACGGCAACTATGGCTACACCTTC. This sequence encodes CASSSTSGHQDGNYGYTF.

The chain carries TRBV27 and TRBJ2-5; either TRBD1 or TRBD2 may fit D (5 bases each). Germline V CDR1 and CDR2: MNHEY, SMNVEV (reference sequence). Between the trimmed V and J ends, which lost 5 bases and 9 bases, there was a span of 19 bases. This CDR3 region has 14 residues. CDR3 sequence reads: CASSLSQGGSAQYF. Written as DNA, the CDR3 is TGTGCCAGCAGTCTGAGTCAGGGCGGGTCGGCCCAGTACTTC.

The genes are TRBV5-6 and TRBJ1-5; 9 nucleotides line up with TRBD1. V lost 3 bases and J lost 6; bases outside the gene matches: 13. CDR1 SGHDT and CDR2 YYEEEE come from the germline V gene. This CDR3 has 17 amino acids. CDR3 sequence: CASSSTGGDLFAQPQHF. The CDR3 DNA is TGTGCCAGCAGCTCTACAGGGGGCGACTTGTTTGCTCAGCCCCAGCATTTT.

Here the CDR3 reads CASSQRFPTNEKLFF. DNA of the CDR3: TGCGCCAGCAGCCAACGTTTCCCAACTAATGAAAAACTGTTTTTT. V is TRBV4-3 and J is TRBJ1-4; D gene unclear. CDR1 and CDR2 from the germline V gene are LGHNA and YSLEER. CDR3 length: 15 residues. Trimming left V 2 bases short and J 0 bases short, with 7 bases between.

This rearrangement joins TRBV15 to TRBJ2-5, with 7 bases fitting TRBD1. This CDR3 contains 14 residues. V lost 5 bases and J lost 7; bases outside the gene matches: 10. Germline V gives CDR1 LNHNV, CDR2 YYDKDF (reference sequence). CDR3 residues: CATSYETGSGTQYF. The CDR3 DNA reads TGTGCCACCAGCTACGAGACAGGGAGTGGGACCCAGTACTTC.

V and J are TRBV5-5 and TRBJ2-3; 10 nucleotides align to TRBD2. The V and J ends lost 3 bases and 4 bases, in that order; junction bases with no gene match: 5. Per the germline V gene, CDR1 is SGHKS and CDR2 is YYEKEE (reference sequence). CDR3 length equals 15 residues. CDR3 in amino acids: CASSSPGLAPDTQYF. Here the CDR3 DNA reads TGTGCCAGCAGCTCACCGGGACTAGCGCCAGATACGCAGTATTTT.

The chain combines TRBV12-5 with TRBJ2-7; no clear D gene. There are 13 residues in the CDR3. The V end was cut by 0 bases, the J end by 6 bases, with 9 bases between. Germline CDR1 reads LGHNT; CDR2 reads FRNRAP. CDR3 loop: CASGLVRRGEQYF. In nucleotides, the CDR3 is TGTGCTAGTGGTTTGGTACGGCGAGGCGAGCAGTACTTC.

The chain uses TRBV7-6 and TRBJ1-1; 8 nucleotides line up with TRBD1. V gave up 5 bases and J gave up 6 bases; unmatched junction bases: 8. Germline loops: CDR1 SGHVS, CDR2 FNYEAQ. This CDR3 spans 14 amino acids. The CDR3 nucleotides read TGTGCCAGCAGCCCTGGACAGGGAAGGGCTGAAGCTTTCTTT. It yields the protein CASSPGQGRAEAFF.

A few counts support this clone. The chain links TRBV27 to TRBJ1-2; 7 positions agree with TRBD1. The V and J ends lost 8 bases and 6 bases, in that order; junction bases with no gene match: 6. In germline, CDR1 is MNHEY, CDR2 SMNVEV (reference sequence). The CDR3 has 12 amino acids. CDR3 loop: CASWTGWDGYTF. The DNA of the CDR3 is TGTGCCAGCTGGACAGGATGGGATGGCTACACCTTC.

Here the CDR3 reads CASSKAGTGYYEQYF. Here the CDR3 DNA reads TGTGCCAGCAGCAAAGCTGGGACAGGGTACTACGAGCAGTACTTC. V is TRBV21-1 and J is TRBJ2-7; no check of the table's D call, TRBD1, against the DNA was made. TRBV21-1 is given as a pseudogene. The CDR3 totals 15 residues.

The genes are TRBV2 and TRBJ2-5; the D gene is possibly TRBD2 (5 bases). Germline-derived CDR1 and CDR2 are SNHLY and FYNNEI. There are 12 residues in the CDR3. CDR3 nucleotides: TGTGTGGATGGAGATCGGGGTGAGACCCAGTACTTC. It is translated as CVDGDRGETQYF.

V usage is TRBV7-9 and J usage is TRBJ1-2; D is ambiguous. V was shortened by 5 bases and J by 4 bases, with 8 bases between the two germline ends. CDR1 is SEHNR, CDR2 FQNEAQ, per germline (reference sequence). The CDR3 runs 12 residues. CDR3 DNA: TGTGCCAGCAGCCGCGAAACCTATGGCTACACCTTC. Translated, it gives CASSRETYGYTF.

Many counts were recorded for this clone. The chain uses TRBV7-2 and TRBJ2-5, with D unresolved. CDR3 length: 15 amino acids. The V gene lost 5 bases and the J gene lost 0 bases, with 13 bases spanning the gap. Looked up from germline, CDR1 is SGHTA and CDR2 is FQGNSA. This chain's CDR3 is CASSQSIEDQETQYF. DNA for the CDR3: TGTGCCAGCAGCCAATCGATCGAAGACCAAGAGACCCAGTACTTC.

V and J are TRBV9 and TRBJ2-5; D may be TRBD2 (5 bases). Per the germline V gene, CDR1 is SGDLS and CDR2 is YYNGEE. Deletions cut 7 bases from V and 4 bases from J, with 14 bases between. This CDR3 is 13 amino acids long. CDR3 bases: TGTGCCAGCGGAGGAAGTTTATTAGAGACCCAGTACTTC. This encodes CASGGSLLETQYF.

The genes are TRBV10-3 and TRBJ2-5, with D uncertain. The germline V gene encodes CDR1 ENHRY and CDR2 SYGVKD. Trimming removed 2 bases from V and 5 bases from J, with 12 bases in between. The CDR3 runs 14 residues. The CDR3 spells CAISEVGLGETQYF. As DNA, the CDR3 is TGTGCCATCAGTGAGGTCGGCCTCGGGGAGACCCAGTACTTC.

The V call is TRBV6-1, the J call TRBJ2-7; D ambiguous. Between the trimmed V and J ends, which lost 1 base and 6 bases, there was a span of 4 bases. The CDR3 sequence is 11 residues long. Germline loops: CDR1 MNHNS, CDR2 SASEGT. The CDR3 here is CASSEVSEQYF. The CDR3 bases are TGTGCCAGCAGTGAAGTCAGCGAGCAGTACTTC.

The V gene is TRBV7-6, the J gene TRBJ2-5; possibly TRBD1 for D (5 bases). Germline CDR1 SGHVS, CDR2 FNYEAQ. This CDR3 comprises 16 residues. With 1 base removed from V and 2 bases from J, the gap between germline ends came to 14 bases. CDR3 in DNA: TGTGCCAGCAGCTTAGTCCTAGGACATCTACAAGAGACCCAGTACTTC. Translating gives CASSLVLGHLQETQYF.

As DNA, the CDR3 is TGTACGAGCCGACCCTGGGCAGGCAATCAGCCCCAGCATTTT. Its protein is CTSRPWAGNQPQHF. V usage is TRBV28 and J usage is TRBJ1-5; D unclear. Germline V lookup: CDR1 MDHEN, CDR2 SYDVKM. The CDR3 runs to 14 residues. The whole variable domain, remainder taken from reference TRBV28 and TRBJ1-5, is DVKVTQSSRYLVKRTGEKVFLECVQDMDHENMFWYRQDPGLGLRLIYFSYDVKMKEKGDIPEGYSVSREKKERFSLILESASTNQTSMYLCTSRPWAGNQPQHFGDGTRLSIL.

As DNA, the CDR3 is TGCGCCAGCAGCCAGGACCAAGAGACCCAGTACTTC. Protein: CASSQDQETQYF. The chain couples TRBV5-1 to TRBJ2-5, with unresolved D. Trimming removed 4 bases at V and 0 bases at J, with 4 bases between. The CDR3 is 12 residues long. CDR1 and CDR2 (germline): SGHRS, YFSETQ.